A selection of T cell receptor beta chains follows, all from one sample in a study of T cell responses to AZD1222 COVID-19 vaccine. Using immunoSEQ multiplex PCR, the repertoire was profiled, and TCRdb retains in-frame clones only, with some absent. The top ten hold less than 5% of the sample, which has around 150,000 clones, 80% to 95% seen once. Sequencing used peripheral blood, obtained 28 days after the second AZD1222 dose. All receptors derive from an adult who received the AZD1222 COVID-19 vaccine. Both conserved end residues are part of each CDR3.

cdr3_length: 13
v_call: TRBV19
cdr3_aa: CASRETGGAGYTF

cdr3_length: 13
v_call: TRBV7-9
cdr3_aa: CASSLAGGETQYF

cdr3_length: 15
v_call: TRBV2
cdr3_aa: CARSRDIGGNSPLHF

cdr3_length: 13
v_call: TRBV20-1
cdr3_aa: CSASQGNRSPLHF

cdr3_length: 15
v_call: TRBV7-3
cdr3_aa: CASSFAGGVGDTQYF

cdr3_length: 16
v_call: TRBV25-1
cdr3_aa: CASSDEIGGRGETQYF

cdr3_length: 14
v_call: TRBV3-1/TRBV3-2
cdr3_aa: CASSRLGGPYGYTF

cdr3_length: 13
v_call: TRBV7-3
cdr3_aa: CASSSGAGNTIYF

cdr3_length: 13
v_call: TRBV7-3
cdr3_aa: CASSPPSTDTQYF

cdr3_length: 16
v_call: TRBV9
cdr3_aa: CASSVGGQGFAEKLFF

cdr3_length: 14
v_call: TRBV28
cdr3_aa: CASYRSGDYYEQYF

cdr3_length: 14
v_call: TRBV6-2/TRBV6-3
cdr3_aa: CASSYPGRGNEQFF

cdr3_length: 16
v_call: TRBV6-2/TRBV6-3
cdr3_aa: CASSQTRQGVGSPLHF

cdr3_length: 17
v_call: TRBV4-3
cdr3_aa: CASSQERSYVNTGELFF

cdr3_length: 13
v_call: TRBV29-1
cdr3_aa: CSVAILSTDTQYF

cdr3_length: 14
v_call: TRBV24-1
cdr3_aa: CATSDLKSTETQYF

cdr3_length: 16
v_call: TRBV7-9
cdr3_aa: CASTQEGFGMNTEAFF

cdr3_length: 14
v_call: TRBV9
cdr3_aa: CASSVGGWGETQYF

cdr3_length: 11
v_call: TRBV13
cdr3_aa: CASSLGYEQYF

cdr3_length: 13
v_call: TRBV19
cdr3_aa: CASSIFRREGYTF

cdr3_length: 15
v_call: TRBV5-1
cdr3_aa: CASSLKTGLNSPLHF

cdr3_length: 14
v_call: TRBV2
cdr3_aa: CASPGEGAEETQYF

cdr3_length: 18
v_call: TRBV6-2/TRBV6-3
cdr3_aa: CASSYSLTGGDWHSPLHF

cdr3_length: 16
v_call: TRBV4-3
cdr3_aa: CASSQGRDRKNTEAFF

cdr3_length: 13
v_call: TRBV9
cdr3_aa: CASSVAAGGGAFF

cdr3_length: 15
v_call: TRBV4-3
cdr3_aa: CASSKRTGGDQPQHF

cdr3_length: 13
v_call: TRBV5-8
cdr3_aa: CASSNYPRGEQFF

cdr3_length: 17
v_call: TRBV6-2/TRBV6-3
cdr3_aa: CASSYPKGLAGEREQFF